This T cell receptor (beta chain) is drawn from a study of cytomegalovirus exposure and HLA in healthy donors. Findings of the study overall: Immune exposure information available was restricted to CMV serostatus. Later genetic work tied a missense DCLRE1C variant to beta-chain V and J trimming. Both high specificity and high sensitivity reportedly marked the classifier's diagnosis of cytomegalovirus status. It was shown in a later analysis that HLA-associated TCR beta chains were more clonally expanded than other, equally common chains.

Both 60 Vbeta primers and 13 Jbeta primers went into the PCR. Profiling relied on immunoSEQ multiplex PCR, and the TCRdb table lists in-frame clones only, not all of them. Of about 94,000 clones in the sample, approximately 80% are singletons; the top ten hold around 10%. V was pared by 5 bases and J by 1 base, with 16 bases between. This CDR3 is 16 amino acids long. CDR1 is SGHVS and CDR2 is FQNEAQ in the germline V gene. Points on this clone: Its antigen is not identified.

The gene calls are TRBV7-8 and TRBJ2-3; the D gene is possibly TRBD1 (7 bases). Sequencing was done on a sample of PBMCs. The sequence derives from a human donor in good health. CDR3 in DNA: TGTGCCAGCAGCCGTGGAGGGGGCGCTCGCACAGATACGCAGTATTTT. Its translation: CASSRGGGARTDTQYF.